Each of the 12 T cell receptor beta chains below was sequenced from the same sample in a study of blood T cell repertoires in COVID-19. Assay used: immunoSEQ multiplex PCR; TCRdb lists only in-frame clones, some missing. The sample has some 130,000 clones, about 72% seen once; the top ten hold approximately 2%. Sequences were obtained from peripheral blood. Receptors were obtained from a woman between 65 and 79 years old with acute or convalescent COVID-19.

In this sample, this clone turned up a few times. The chain couples TRBV19 to TRBJ1-5; no clear D gene. Germline loops: CDR1 LNHDA, CDR2 SQIVND (reference sequence). Trimming stripped 10 bases from V and 1 base from J, with 17 bases between. CDR3 length equals 15 residues. CDR3 amino acids: CATREQNWSNQPQHF. CDR3 DNA: TGTGCCACGAGGGAACAAAATTGGAGCAATCAGCCCCAGCATTTT. Using reference TRBV19 and TRBJ1-5 for the parts outside the CDR3, the full variable domain is DGGITQSPKYLFRKEGQNVTLSCEQNLNHDAMYWYRQDPGQGLRLIYYSQIVNDFQKGDIAEGYSVSREKKESFPLTVTSAQKNPTAFYLCATREQNWSNQPQHFGDGTRLSIL.

About this clone itself: This sample also contains other DNA sequences that code for the same CDR3. The chain links TRBV28 to TRBJ1-2; 8 nucleotides align to TRBD1. The CDR3 length is 14 residues. Germline V gene lookup returns CDR1 MDHEN and CDR2 SYDVKM. With 2 bases clipped from V and 4 bases from J, the junction kept 3 bases outside the gene matches. The CDR3 loop is CASSLAGQGYGYTF. As DNA, the CDR3 is TGTGCCAGCAGTTTAGCTGGACAGGGCTATGGCTACACCTTC.

V and J are TRBV18 and TRBJ2-1; 7 bases agree with TRBD1. The V and J ends lost 4 bases and 8 bases, in that order; junction bases with no gene match: 8. The CDR3 contains 14 residues. The V gene's germline CDR1 is KGHSH and CDR2 LQKENI. In nucleotides, the CDR3 is TGTGCCAGCTCACTTTGGGACAGATCGGATGAGCAGTTCTTC. Protein product: CASSLWDRSDEQFF.

This chain connects TRBV6-5 to TRBJ2-5; D unclear. CDR1 MNHEY and CDR2 SVGAGI come from the germline V gene. V lost 5 bases to trimming and J lost 4 bases, with 14 bases between them. The CDR3 runs to 14 residues. Here the CDR3 reads CASSRTGGSETQYF. In DNA form, the CDR3 reads TGTGCCAGCAGTCGAACTGGCGGCTCAGAGACCCAGTACTTC.

The genes are TRBV7-9 and TRBJ2-1; D may be TRBD1 (5 bases). Germline loops: CDR1 SEHNR, CDR2 FQNEAQ (reference sequence). This CDR3 is built from 12 residues. V was cut by 2 bases and J by 7 bases, with 6 bases left in between. The CDR3 DNA sequence: TGTGCCAGCAGCTTATCAGGGAATGAGCAGTTCTTC. Amino acids: CASSLSGNEQFF.

This clone occurred a few times. This chain links TRBV10-2 with TRBJ2-1; D is perhaps TRBD2 (5 bases). Per the germline V gene, CDR1 is WSHSY and CDR2 is SAAADI. The CDR3 is made up of 17 amino acids. With 4 bases removed from V and 4 bases from J, the gap between germline ends came to 20 bases. The CDR3 region has the DNA TGCGCCAGCAGTGTCGCCCCTACTAGGATCCCTTACAATGAGCAGTTCTTC. It is translated as CASSVAPTRIPYNEQFF.

In this sample, this clone is medium-sized. This chain links TRBV9 with TRBJ1-2, with 10 nucleotides matching TRBD1. The germline V gene has CDR1 SGDLS and CDR2 YYNGEE. This CDR3 spans 15 amino acids. V dropped 3 bases and J dropped 4; count of bases not matched to a gene: 6. CDR3 nucleotides: TGTGCCAGCAGCGAGACAGGGGGCGCGAGCTATGGCTACACCTTC. Its protein product is CASSETGGASYGYTF.

The rearrangement links TRBV4-2 to TRBJ2-1; D is unresolved. Between the trimmed V and J ends, which lost 1 base and 9 bases, there was a span of 13 bases. The V gene's germline CDR1 is LGHNA and CDR2 YNFKEQ. CDR3 size: 14 residues. CDR3: CASSQVIEVGEQFF. For the CDR3, the DNA is TGTGCCAGCAGCCAAGTGATAGAGGTCGGTGAGCAGTTCTTC.

J is TRBJ2-5 and V is TRBV15, with 7 bases fitting TRBD1. The CDR3 runs to 16 residues. Germline values: CDR1 LNHNV, CDR2 YYDKDF (reference sequence). The V segment lost 0 bases and the J segment 5 bases; nucleotides outside the gene matches: 9. The CDR3 spells CATSRDDQGDDETQYF. CDR3 bases: TGTGCCACCAGCAGAGATGATCAGGGGGACGACGAGACCCAGTACTTC.

The chain combines TRBV30 with TRBJ1-1; D is unresolved. This CDR3 has 13 amino acids. Trimming removed 3 bases from V and 4 bases from J, with 12 bases in between. Per the germline V gene, CDR1 is GTSNPN and CDR2 is SVGIG (reference sequence). CDR3 nucleotide sequence: TGTGCCTGGAGCGCCCTTTTGAGCACTGAAGCTTTCTTT. Its protein is CAWSALLSTEAFF.

This clone appeared a few times. The chain is built from TRBV6-2 or TRBV6-3 and TRBJ1-4; TRBD1 matches 10 bases. The CDR3 sequence is 20 residues long. V gave up 2 bases and J gave up 5 bases; unmatched junction bases: 17. Looked up from germline, CDR1 is MNHEY and CDR2 is SVGEGT. The CDR3, as DNA: TGTGCCAGCAGTTACACTGACAGGGGGCGAGGATCGGGCCTCAATGAAAAACTGTTTTTT. It is translated as CASSYTDRGRGSGLNEKLFF.

This clone was observed a handful of times. This sequence joins TRBV13 and TRBJ1-4, with a weak D call TRBD1 (5 bases). Trimming took 4 bases from V and 0 from J, leaving 12 bases between them. This CDR3 is built from 16 residues. The germline V gene has CDR1 PRHDT and CDR2 FYEKMQ (reference sequence). The DNA for the CDR3 is TGTGCCAGCAGCTCAAGACAGCTACCAACTAATGAAAAACTGTTTTTT. It yields the protein CASSSRQLPTNEKLFF.